This TCR beta chain appears in the sequencing data of a study of response to subunit inactivated influenza vaccine. Study findings and constraints: Authors suggested seasonal influenza vaccinations each recruit few new T cells.

TCRdb independently ran MiXCR on the RT-PCR reads; one entry per CDR3 protein. The repertoire includes around 710,000 distinct CDR3 sequences, 11% to 15% of them detected once, and 6.5% to 8.5% sits in the top ten. The V and J ends lost 0 bases and 2 bases respectively, with 14 bases between them. The CDR3 spans 15 residues. Germline CDR1 and CDR2: DFQATT and SNEGSKA (reference sequence). Worth noting for this clonotype: Its target is unknown.

The source was PBMCs from blood, collected around two weeks before vaccination. This clonotype originated in a man aged 50-59 years who received an inactivated influenza vaccine. This rearrangement joins TRBV20-1 to TRBJ2-7; tentatively, D is TRBD1 (5 bases). The CDR3 reads CSARDVGHLTYEQYF. The CDR3 DNA is TGCAGTGCTAGAGATGTCGGACACCTAACCTACGAGCAGTACTTC.